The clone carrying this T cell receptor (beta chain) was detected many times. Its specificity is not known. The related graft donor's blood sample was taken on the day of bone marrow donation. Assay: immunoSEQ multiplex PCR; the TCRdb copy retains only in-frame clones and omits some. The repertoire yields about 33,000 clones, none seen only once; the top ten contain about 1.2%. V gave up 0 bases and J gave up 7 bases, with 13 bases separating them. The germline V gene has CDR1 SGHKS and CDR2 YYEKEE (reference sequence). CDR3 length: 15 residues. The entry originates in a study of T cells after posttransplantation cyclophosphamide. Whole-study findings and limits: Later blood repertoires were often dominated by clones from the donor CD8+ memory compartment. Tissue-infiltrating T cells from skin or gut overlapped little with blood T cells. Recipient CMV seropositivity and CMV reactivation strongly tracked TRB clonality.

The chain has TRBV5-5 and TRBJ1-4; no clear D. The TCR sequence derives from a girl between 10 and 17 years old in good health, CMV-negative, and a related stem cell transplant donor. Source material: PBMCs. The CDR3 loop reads CASSLEPRDGEKLFF. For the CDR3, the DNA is TGTGCCAGCAGCTTGGAGCCGAGGGATGGTGAAAAACTGTTTTTT. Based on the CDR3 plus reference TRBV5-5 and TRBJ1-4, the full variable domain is DAGVTQSPTHLIKTRGQQVTLRCSPISGHKSVSWYQQVLGQGPQFIFQYYEKEERGRGNFPDRFSARQFPNYSSELNVNALLLGDSALYLCASSLEPRDGEKLFFGSGTQLSVL.